These 30 T cell receptor beta chains were sequenced from one sample in a study of beta chain features in type 1 diabetes. Notes on the study in general: In all four CD4+ subsets, TCRB CDR3 length was significantly, moderately reduced in type 1 diabetes.

These TCRs are of unknown antigen specificity. TCRB transcripts that were expressed got sequenced, as all of the isolated RNA had been reverse transcribed. Libraries were prepared by immunoSEQ multiplex PCR; TCRdb keeps only in-frame clonotypes and omits some of them. The repertoire holds around 360,000 clones, with about 12% as singletons. The specimen was naive CD4+ T cells from blood. The receptors were sampled from a woman aged 18-35 years with type 1 diabetes.

The sample holds a few counts of this clone. The V call is TRBV6-6, the J call TRBJ2-1; TRBD1 agrees at 7 bases. Trimming took 11 bases from V and 10 from J; bases not matched to a gene: 11. CDR1 is MNHNY and CDR2 is SVGAGI in the germline V gene (reference sequence). This CDR3 is 12 amino acids long. The CDR3 region has the DNA TGTGCCGTACACAGGGGTACAATGGAGCAGTTCTTC. This encodes CAVHRGTMEQFF.

This clone was detected a few times. The chain uses TRBV14 and TRBJ1-2; no clear D. V lost 1 base and J lost 8, with 17 bases in between. Germline CDR1 SGHDN, CDR2 FVKESK. The CDR3 has 15 amino acids. CDR3 sequence (DNA): TGTGCCAGCAGCCAAGGCGGACTCTGGCCTCGAGGCTACACCTTC. It translates to CASSQGGLWPRGYTF.

This clone was seen only a few times. CDR3 region: CASSLALGGIYEQYF. The CDR3 nucleotides read TGTGCCAGCAGCTTAGCGTTGGGGGGTATCTACGAGCAGTACTTC. The rearrangement links TRBV7-9 to TRBJ2-7, with a weak D call TRBD2 (6 bases). The CDR3 has 15 residues. V lost 0 bases and J 3 bases, leaving 12 bases between the germline ends. From germline, CDR1 is SEHNR and CDR2 FQNEAQ (reference sequence).

The table lists this clone with a few counts. This rearrangement joins TRBV11-1 to TRBJ2-1, with a tentative D call TRBD2 (6 bases). The ends were cut back, 5 bases at V and 8 bases at J, with 22 bases in the middle. Looked up from germline, CDR1 is SGHAT and CDR2 is FQDESV (reference sequence). This CDR3 is 16 amino acids long. The CDR3 loop reads CASSGSGGLRTDEQFF. The CDR3 DNA reads TGTGCCAGCAGCGGTAGCGGAGGACTAAGAACTGATGAGCAGTTCTTC.

This clone was seen more than once but under ten times. This sample includes further DNA sequences coding for the same CDR3. The chain combines TRBV30 with TRBJ2-7; a possible D gene is TRBD2 (5 bases). Germline lookup yields CDR1 GTSNPN and CDR2 SVGIG (reference sequence). V dropped 0 bases and J dropped 6 bases, with 6 bases sitting between them. The CDR3 has 11 amino acids. CDR3: CAWSVRGEQYF. The CDR3 nucleotides read TGTGCCTGGAGTGTACGGGGCGAGCAGTACTTC.

This clone showed up just a few times. This chain connects TRBV5-1 to TRBJ1-6; 12 bases are shared with TRBD1. Germline trimming cut 5 bases from V and 9 bases from J; bases unmatched to any gene: 3. The CDR3 spans 14 residues. The germline V gene encodes CDR1 SGHRS and CDR2 YFSETQ. This CDR3 is CASSQGQGASPLHF. The CDR3, as DNA: TGCGCCAGCAGTCAGGGACAGGGGGCTTCACCCCTCCACTTT.

In its sample, this clone was seen a few times. V is TRBV5-1 and J is TRBJ2-1; no clear D. Looked up from germline, CDR1 is SGHRS and CDR2 is YFSETQ. V lost 0 bases, J lost 4 bases, and 8 bases lay in between. The CDR3 extends over 14 amino acids. This chain's CDR3 is CASSLDSRYNEQFF. As DNA, the CDR3 is TGCGCCAGCAGCTTGGATTCCAGATACAATGAGCAGTTCTTC. The complete variable domain, with remaining parts taken from reference TRBV5-1 and TRBJ2-1, reads KAGVTQTPRYLIKTRGQQVTLSCSPISGHRSVSWYQQTPGQGLQFLFEYFSETQRNKGNFPGRFSGRQFSNSRSEMNVSTLELGDSALYLCASSLDSRYNEQFFGPGTRLTVL.

The CDR3 spells CAIRGAGSDTQYF. In nucleotides, the CDR3 is TGTGCCATCAGAGGAGCGGGATCGGATACGCAGTATTTT. V usage is TRBV10-3 and J usage is TRBJ2-3; 7 bases agree with TRBD2. J lost 6 bases, V lost 6 bases, and 6 bases had no gene match. The CDR3 has 13 residues. The germline V gene has CDR1 ENHRY and CDR2 SYGVKD.

This chain uses TRBV15 with TRBJ2-1; a possible D gene is TRBD2 (5 bases). The V end was cut by 3 bases, the J end by 12 bases, with 15 bases between. Germline V lookup: CDR1 LNHNV, CDR2 YYDKDF (reference sequence). CDR3 length: 13 amino acids. The CDR3 is CATSSGLDSGQFF. CDR3 DNA: TGTGCCACCAGCAGTGGCCTGGACTCGGGGCAGTTCTTC.

The chain joins TRBV25-1 to TRBJ1-6; D unclear. Looked up from germline, CDR1 is MGHDK and CDR2 is SYGVNS. V shed 4 bases and J shed 7 bases, with 8 bases lying between them. CDR3 size: 13 residues. CDR3: CASSAEENSPLHF. The CDR3 bases are TGTGCCAGCAGTGCAGAGGAAAATTCACCCCTCCACTTT.

This chain joins TRBV6-1 and TRBJ1-1, with 7 bases identical to TRBD1. Germline trimming cut 6 bases from V and 4 bases from J; bases unmatched to any gene: 5. There are 13 residues in the CDR3. Germline values: CDR1 MNHNS, CDR2 SASEGT. This chain's CDR3 is CASRATGTTEAFF. The CDR3, as DNA: TGTGCCAGCAGAGCGACAGGGACCACTGAAGCTTTCTTT.

The sample holds a few counts of this clone. The chain carries TRBV20-1 and TRBJ1-1; D gene unclear. CDR3 length: 11 residues. Trimming left V 5 bases short and J 7 bases short, with 11 bases between. Germline CDR1 reads DFQATT; CDR2 reads SNEGSKA (reference sequence). CDR3 DNA: TGCAGTGCTGGGGAGGGAGTTGAAGCTTTCTTT. This sequence encodes CSAGEGVEAFF.

This clone was observed a few times. The rearrangement uses TRBV27 and TRBJ1-1, with D unresolved. Deletions cut 4 bases from V and 3 bases from J, with 15 bases between. CDR3 length: 15 amino acids. Germline V gives CDR1 MNHEY, CDR2 SMNVEV (reference sequence). The CDR3 DNA reads as TGTGCCAGCAGTTCCCCCGGGGATTTGTACACTGAAGCTTTCTTT. Amino acids: CASSSPGDLYTEAFF.

Only a few counts were recorded for this clone. J is TRBJ1-2 and V is TRBV18; a possible D gene is TRBD1 (6 bases). Germline assignment: CDR1 KGHSH and CDR2 LQKENI. The ends were cut back, 2 bases at V and 8 bases at J, with 15 bases in the middle. CDR3 size: 14 residues. The chain's CDR3 is CASSPRRGQEGYTF. CDR3 nucleotide sequence: TGTGCCAGCTCACCAAGGCGGGGGCAGGAGGGCTACACCTTC.

This clone was seen only a few times. CDR3 sequence reads: CAWSFGDTEAFF. CDR3 DNA: TGTGCCTGGAGTTTCGGGGACACTGAAGCTTTCTTT. This chain connects TRBV30 to TRBJ1-1; D is unresolved. Germline lookup yields CDR1 GTSNPN and CDR2 SVGIG (reference sequence). This CDR3 is 12 amino acids long. Trimming removed 2 bases at V and 3 bases at J, with 7 bases between.

The chain combines TRBV7-2 with TRBJ2-1; 8 bases map to TRBD2. Germline values: CDR1 SGHTA, CDR2 FQGNSA. J was trimmed by 8 bases and V by 8 bases; bases with no gene match: 11. This CDR3 contains 14 residues. In DNA form, the CDR3 reads TGTGCCAGCCGGGGGGGGCCCTTGGAGGATGAGCAGTTCTTC. Amino acid sequence: CASRGGPLEDEQFF.

The chain combines TRBV4-3 with TRBJ1-2; weak D call: TRBD1 (5 bases). Germline CDR1 is LGHNA and CDR2 is YSLEER. V lost 3 bases, J lost 1 base, and 6 bases lay in between. The CDR3 is 13 residues long. The CDR3 spells CASSHQGNYGYTF. CDR3 in DNA: TGCGCCAGCAGCCATCAGGGTAACTATGGCTACACCTTC.

The rearrangement uses TRBV2 and TRBJ2-7; D gene ambiguous. The germline V and J ends were trimmed by 6 bases and 3 bases, with 15 bases remaining between them. The CDR3 is 14 amino acids. In germline, CDR1 is SNHLY, CDR2 FYNNEI. The CDR3 sequence is CASRVVGTYYEQYF. CDR3 bases: TGTGCCAGCAGGGTGGTCGGTACCTACTACGAGCAGTACTTC.

This clone has a handful of counts. The chain uses TRBV10-3 and TRBJ2-5, with D uncertain. The CDR3 runs 11 residues. Per germline, CDR1 ENHRY and CDR2 SYGVKD. Trimming shortened V by 6 bases and J by 5 bases, and 7 bases separated the two germline ends. The CDR3 DNA follows: TGTGCCATCAGGAGCTCGGAGACCCAGTACTTC. This gives the protein CAIRSSETQYF.

V gene TRBV7-9 combines with J gene TRBJ1-1; possibly TRBD1 for D (5 bases). From germline, CDR1 is SEHNR and CDR2 FQNEAQ (reference sequence). V lost 10 bases and J 1 base, leaving 13 bases between the germline ends. The CDR3 has 13 amino acids. CDR3 region: CAINGQGNTEAFF. The DNA of the CDR3 is TGTGCCATAAACGGGCAGGGGAACACTGAAGCTTTCTTT.

This clone was recorded a few times. The chain recombines TRBV30 with TRBJ1-3, with D unclear. This CDR3 has 14 residues. Germline assignment: CDR1 GTSNPN and CDR2 SVGIG (reference sequence). V shed 0 bases and J shed 4 bases, with 10 bases lying between them. The CDR3 is CAWSVDSLGNTIYF. The CDR3 region has the DNA TGTGCCTGGAGTGTAGACTCTCTGGGAAACACCATATATTTT.

For the CDR3, the DNA is TGTGCCTGGAGTGTTGTTGGGCGGGAGGGTAACAATGAGCAGTTCTTC. Translated, it gives CAWSVVGREGNNEQFF. The genes are TRBV30 and TRBJ2-1; 9 nucleotides align to TRBD2. The CDR3 has 16 residues. With V trimmed by 0 bases and J by 5 bases, 8 bases remained unmatched. The germline gives CDR1 GTSNPN, CDR2 SVGIG (reference sequence).

The CDR3 here is CASSPLGQGTDTQYF. CDR3 nucleotide sequence: TGTGCCAGCAGCCCCCTGGGACAGGGCACAGATACGCAGTATTTT. The rearrangement uses TRBV11-2 and TRBJ2-3, with 8 bases identical to TRBD1. The germline gives CDR1 SGHAT, CDR2 FQNNGV. The CDR3 sequence is 15 residues long. Trimming removed 5 bases from V and 1 base from J; junction bases left unmatched: 5.

This clone has more than one count but fewer than ten. This sequence joins TRBV7-9 and TRBJ2-3; 7 bases align to TRBD2. Per germline, CDR1 SEHNR and CDR2 FQNEAQ (reference sequence). The CDR3 totals 16 residues. The junction had 8 bases not matched to a gene; V was cut back by 1 base and J by 4 bases. In nucleotides, the CDR3 is TGTGCCAGCAGCTTAGGGGCCGGACTAGGGGCAGATACGCAGTATTTT. Residues: CASSLGAGLGADTQYF. Based on the CDR3 plus reference TRBV7-9 and TRBJ2-3, the full variable domain is DTGVSQNPRHKITKRGQNVTFRCDPISEHNRLYWYRQTLGQGPEFLTYFQNEAQLEKSRLLSDRFSAERPKGSFSTLEIQRTEQGDSAMYLCASSLGAGLGADTQYFGPGTRLTVL.

The CDR3 here is CASSSGGGGYTF. The CDR3 coding sequence is TGTGCCAGCAGCTCCGGGGGTGGCGGCTACACCTTC. The rearrangement uses TRBV7-3 and TRBJ1-2, with D perhaps TRBD1 (5 bases). The CDR3 is made up of 12 amino acids. Trimming took off 4 bases at V and 8 bases at J, with 11 bases between the two ends. CDR1 is SGHTA, CDR2 FQGTGA, per germline.

V is TRBV6-6 and J is TRBJ1-5; perhaps TRBD1 as D (6 bases). Looked up from germline, CDR1 is MNHNY and CDR2 is SVGAGI (reference sequence). With 6 bases removed from V and 0 bases from J, the gap between germline ends came to 12 bases. This CDR3 contains 15 residues. The CDR3 sequence: CASSYGQSSNQPQHF. CDR3 sequence (DNA): TGTGCCAGCAGCTACGGACAGTCTAGCAATCAGCCCCAGCATTTT.

The CDR3 nucleotides read TGTGCCAGCAGCGAAACATTTAACAGAGGCTACACCTTC. Residues: CASSETFNRGYTF. This rearrangement joins TRBV7-6 to TRBJ1-2; D gene uncertain. Trimming shortened V by 5 bases and J by 8 bases, and 15 bases separated the two germline ends. The CDR3 extends over 13 amino acids. Germline CDR1 SGHVS, CDR2 FNYEAQ.

The chain has TRBV5-1 and TRBJ2-7, with 7 bases identical to TRBD2. The CDR3 contains 15 residues. Per the germline V gene, CDR1 is SGHRS and CDR2 is YFSETQ. Trimming removed 6 bases from V and 4 bases from J; junction bases left unmatched: 13. The CDR3 DNA reads as TGCGCCAGCACTCCGGCGACTAGCCGTTCATACGAGCAGTACTTC. Translation: CASTPATSRSYEQYF.

The rearrangement joins TRBV20-1 to TRBJ1-2; possible D gene TRBD1, 5 bases. Trimming removed 5 bases from V and 6 bases from J, with 7 bases in between. The CDR3 runs to 10 residues. From germline, CDR1 is DFQATT and CDR2 SNEGSKA (reference sequence). The CDR3: CSAQQDGYTF. For the CDR3, the DNA is TGCAGTGCTCAACAGGATGGCTACACCTTC.

The rearrangement joins TRBV15 to TRBJ2-1, with 14 bases matching TRBD2. CDR1 and CDR2 from the germline V gene are LNHNV and YYDKDF (reference sequence). The CDR3 length is 18 residues. J was trimmed by 3 bases and V by 2 bases; bases with no gene match: 6. CDR3 protein: CATSRRRLAGGLYNEQFF. CDR3 nucleotide sequence: TGTGCCACCAGCAGACGAAGACTAGCGGGAGGGCTCTACAATGAGCAGTTCTTC.